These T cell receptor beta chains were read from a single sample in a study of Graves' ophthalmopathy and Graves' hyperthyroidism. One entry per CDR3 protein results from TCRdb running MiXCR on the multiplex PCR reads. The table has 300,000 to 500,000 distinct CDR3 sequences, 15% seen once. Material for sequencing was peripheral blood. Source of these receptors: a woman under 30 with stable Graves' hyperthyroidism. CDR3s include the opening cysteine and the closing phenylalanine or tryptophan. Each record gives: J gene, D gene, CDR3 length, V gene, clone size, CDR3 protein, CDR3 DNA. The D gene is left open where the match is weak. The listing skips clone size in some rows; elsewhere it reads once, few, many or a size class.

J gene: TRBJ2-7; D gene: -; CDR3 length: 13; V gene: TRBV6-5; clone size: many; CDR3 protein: CASSYSGASEQYF; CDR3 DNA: TGTGCCAGCAGTTACTCGGGTGCCAGCGAGCAGTACTTC
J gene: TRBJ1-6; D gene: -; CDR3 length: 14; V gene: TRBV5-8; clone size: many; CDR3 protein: CATSFRGGGSPLHF; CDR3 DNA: TGTGCCACCTCGTTCCGCGGGGGCGGGTCACCCCTCCACTTT
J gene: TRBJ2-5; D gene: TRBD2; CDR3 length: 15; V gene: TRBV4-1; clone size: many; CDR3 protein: CASSQLVAGEETQYF; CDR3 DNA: TGCGCCAGCAGCCAACTCGTAGCGGGGGAAGAGACCCAGTACTTC
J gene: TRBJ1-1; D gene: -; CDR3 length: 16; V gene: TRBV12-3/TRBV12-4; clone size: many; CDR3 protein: CASSLKGGHMNTEAFF; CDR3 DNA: TGTGCCAGCAGCCTGAAGGGCGGACACATGAACACTGAAGCTTTCTTT
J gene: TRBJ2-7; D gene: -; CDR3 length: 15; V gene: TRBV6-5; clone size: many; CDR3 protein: CASSYSIGLIYEQYF; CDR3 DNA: TGTGCCAGCAGTTACTCGATCGGGCTGATATACGAGCAGTACTTC
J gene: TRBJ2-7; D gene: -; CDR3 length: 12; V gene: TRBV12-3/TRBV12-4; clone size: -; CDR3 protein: CAGSLGGDEQYF; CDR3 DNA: TGTGCCGGCAGTTTAGGAGGGGACGAGCAGTACTTC
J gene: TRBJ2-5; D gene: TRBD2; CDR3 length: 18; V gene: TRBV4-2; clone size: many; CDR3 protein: CASSQDAGLAGGQETQYF; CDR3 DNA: TGTGCCAGCAGCCAAGATGCCGGACTAGCGGGGGGCCAAGAGACCCAGTACTTC
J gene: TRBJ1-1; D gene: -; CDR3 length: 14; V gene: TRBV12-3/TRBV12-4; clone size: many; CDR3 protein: CASTLPWANTEAFF; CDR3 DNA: TGTGCCAGCACCCTACCCTGGGCGAACACTGAAGCTTTCTTT
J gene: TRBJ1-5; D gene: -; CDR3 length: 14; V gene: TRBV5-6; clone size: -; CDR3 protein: CASSLSGVIQPQHF; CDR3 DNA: TGTGCCAGCAGCTTATCCGGAGTTATTCAGCCCCAGCATTTT
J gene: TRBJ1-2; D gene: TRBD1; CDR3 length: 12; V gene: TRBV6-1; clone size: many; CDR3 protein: CASRGQIYGYTF; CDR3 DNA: TGTGCCAGCAGGGGACAGATCTATGGCTACACCTTC
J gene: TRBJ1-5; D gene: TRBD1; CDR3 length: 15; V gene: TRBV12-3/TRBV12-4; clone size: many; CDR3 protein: CASSLLRQGDKPQHF; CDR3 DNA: TGTGCCAGCAGTTTATTGAGACAGGGGGATAAGCCCCAGCATTTT
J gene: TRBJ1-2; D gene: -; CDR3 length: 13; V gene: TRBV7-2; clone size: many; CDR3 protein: CASSLVPNYGYTF; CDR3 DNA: TGTGCCAGCAGCTTAGTACCTAACTATGGCTACACCTTC
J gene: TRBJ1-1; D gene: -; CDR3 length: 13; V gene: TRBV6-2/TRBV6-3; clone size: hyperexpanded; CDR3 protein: CASRGDSHTEAFF; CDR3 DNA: TGTGCCAGCAGGGGAGACAGTCACACTGAAGCTTTCTTT
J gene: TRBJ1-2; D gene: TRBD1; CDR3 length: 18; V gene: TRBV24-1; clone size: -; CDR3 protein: CATNDSVAWAGGNYGYTF; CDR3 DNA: TGTGCCACCAATGATTCGGTTGCCTGGGCAGGGGGGAACTATGGCTACACCTTC
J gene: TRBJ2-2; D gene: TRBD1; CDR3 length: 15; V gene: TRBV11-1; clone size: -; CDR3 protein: CASSWGQGITGELFF; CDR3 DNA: TGTGCCAGCAGCTGGGGACAGGGGATAACCGGGGAGCTGTTTTTT
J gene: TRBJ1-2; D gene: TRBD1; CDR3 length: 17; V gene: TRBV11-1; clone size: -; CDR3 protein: CASSRLKSRDRESGYTF; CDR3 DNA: TGTGCCAGCAGCCGTCTCAAGTCCCGGGACAGGGAATCTGGCTACACCTTC
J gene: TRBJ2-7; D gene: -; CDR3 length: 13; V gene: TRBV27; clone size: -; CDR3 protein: CASSLTALYDQYF; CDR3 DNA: TGTGCCAGCAGTTTAACGGCTCTTTACGATCAGTACTTC
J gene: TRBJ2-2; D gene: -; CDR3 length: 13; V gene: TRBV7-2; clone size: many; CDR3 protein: CASSPTGPGELFF; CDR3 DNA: TGTGCCAGCAGCCCTACAGGGCCCGGGGAGCTGTTTTTT
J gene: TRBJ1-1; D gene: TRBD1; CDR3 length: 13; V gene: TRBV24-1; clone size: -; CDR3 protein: CATSETGQGEAFF; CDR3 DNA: TGTGCCACCAGTGAAACAGGACAGGGGGAAGCTTTCTTT
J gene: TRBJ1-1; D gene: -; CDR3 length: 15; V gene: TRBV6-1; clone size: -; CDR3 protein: CASGVEPVMNTEAFF; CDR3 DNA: TGTGCCAGCGGGGTCGAGCCCGTGATGAACACTGAAGCTTTCTTT
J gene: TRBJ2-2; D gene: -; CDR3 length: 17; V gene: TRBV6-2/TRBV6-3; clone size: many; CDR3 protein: CASRKTLGTPGAGELFF; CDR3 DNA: TGTGCCAGCAGAAAAACCCTCGGGACCCCTGGGGCCGGGGAGCTGTTTTTT
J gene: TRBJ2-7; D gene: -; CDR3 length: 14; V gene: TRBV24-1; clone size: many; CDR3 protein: CATSDSQFSYEQYF; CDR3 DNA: TGTGCCACCAGTGATTCCCAGTTCTCCTACGAGCAGTACTTC
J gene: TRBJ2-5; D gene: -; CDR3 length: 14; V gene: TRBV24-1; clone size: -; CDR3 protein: CATSDHYRVETQYF; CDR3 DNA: TGTGCCACCAGTGACCATTACAGGGTTGAGACCCAGTACTTC
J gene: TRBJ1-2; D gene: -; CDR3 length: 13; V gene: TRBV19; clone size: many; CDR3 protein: CASSIFLTGGYTF; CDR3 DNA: TGTGCCAGTAGTATATTTCTCACCGGGGGCTACACCTTC
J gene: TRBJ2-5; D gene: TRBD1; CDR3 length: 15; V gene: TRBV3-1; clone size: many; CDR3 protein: CASSHPTGTVQTQYF; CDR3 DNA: TGTGCCAGCAGCCACCCGACAGGGACCGTGCAGACCCAGTACTTC
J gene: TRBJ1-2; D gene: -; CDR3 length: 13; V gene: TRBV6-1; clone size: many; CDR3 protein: CASSEVRGDGYTF; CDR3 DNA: TGTGCCAGCAGTGAAGTTAGGGGGGATGGCTACACCTTC
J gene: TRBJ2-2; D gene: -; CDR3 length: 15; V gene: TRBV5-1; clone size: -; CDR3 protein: CASSLTPANTGELWF; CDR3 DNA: TGCGCCAGCAGCTTAACACCCGCGAACACCGGGGAGCTGTGGTTT
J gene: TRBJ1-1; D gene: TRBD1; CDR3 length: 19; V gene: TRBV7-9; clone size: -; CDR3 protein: CASSLVSVGYGQGTYEAFF; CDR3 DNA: TGTGCCAGCAGCTTGGTGTCGGTGGGTTACGGACAGGGGACCTATGAAGCTTTCTTT
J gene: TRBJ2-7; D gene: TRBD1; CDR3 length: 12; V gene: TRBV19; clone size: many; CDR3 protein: CASRDRDYEQYF; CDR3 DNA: TGTGCCAGTAGAGACAGGGACTACGAGCAGTACTTC
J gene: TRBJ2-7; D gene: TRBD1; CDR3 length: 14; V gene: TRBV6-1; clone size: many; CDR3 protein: CASSGQGASYEQYF; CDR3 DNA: TGTGCCAGCAGTGGACAGGGGGCGTCCTACGAGCAGTACTTC
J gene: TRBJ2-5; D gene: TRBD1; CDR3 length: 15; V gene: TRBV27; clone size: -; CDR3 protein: CASSSFDRDQETQYF; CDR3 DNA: TGTGCCAGCAGTTCCTTCGACAGGGACCAAGAGACCCAGTACTTC
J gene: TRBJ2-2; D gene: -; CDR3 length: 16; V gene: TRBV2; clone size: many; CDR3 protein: CASSGGLPSNTGELFF; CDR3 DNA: TGTGCCAGCAGTGGGGGGTTACCCTCGAACACCGGGGAGCTGTTTTTT
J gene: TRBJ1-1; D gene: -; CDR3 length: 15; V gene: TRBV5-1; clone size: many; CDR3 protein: CASSLDVGGLTEAFF; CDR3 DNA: TGCGCCAGCAGCTTGGACGTTGGGGGGTTAACTGAAGCTTTCTTT
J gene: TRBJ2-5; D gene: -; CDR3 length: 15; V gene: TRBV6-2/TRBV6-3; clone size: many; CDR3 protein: CASSSLGALGETQYF; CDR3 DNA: TGTGCCAGCAGTTCCCTTGGAGCCCTAGGAGAGACCCAGTACTTC
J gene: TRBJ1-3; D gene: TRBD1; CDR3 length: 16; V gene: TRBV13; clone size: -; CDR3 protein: CASSPGTGPLGNTIYF; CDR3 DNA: TGTGCCAGCAGCCCCGGGACAGGACCTCTGGGAAACACCATATATTTT
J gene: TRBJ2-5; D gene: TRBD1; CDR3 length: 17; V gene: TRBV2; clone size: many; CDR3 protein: CASRGILGQVRTETQYF; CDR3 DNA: TGTGCCAGCAGGGGTATCCTGGGACAGGTCAGGACGGAGACCCAGTACTTC
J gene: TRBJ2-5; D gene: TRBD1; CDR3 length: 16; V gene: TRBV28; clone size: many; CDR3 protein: CASSSITDRGLETQYF; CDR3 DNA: TGTGCCAGCAGTTCTATCACGGACAGGGGGCTCGAGACCCAGTACTTC
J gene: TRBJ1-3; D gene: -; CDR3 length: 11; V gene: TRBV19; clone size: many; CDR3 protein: CASKGGHTIYF; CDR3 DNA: TGTGCCAGTAAGGGGGGACACACCATATATTTT
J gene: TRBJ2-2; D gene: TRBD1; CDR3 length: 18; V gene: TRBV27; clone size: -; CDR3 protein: CASSSRDRDSKNTGELFF; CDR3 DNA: TGTGCCAGCAGTTCCCGGGACAGGGATTCCAAGAACACCGGGGAGCTGTTTTTT
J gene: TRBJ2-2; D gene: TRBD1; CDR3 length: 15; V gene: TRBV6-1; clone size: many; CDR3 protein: CASSTGQVTTGELFF; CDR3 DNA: TGTGCCAGCAGTACGGGACAGGTCACCACCGGGGAGCTGTTTTTT
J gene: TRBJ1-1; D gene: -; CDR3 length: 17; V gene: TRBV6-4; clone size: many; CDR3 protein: CASPKVGSGRKGTEAFF; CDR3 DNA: TGTGCCAGCCCAAAGGTAGGTAGTGGGAGAAAGGGAACTGAAGCTTTCTTT
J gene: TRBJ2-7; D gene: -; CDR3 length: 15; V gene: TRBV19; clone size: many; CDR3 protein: CASSPRQRMDYEQYF; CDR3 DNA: TGTGCCAGTAGTCCCCGACAGAGGATGGACTACGAGCAGTACTTC
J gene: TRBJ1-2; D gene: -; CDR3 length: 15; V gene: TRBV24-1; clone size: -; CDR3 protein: CATSDLVDGNDGYTF; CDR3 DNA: TGTGCCACCAGTGATTTGGTTGACGGTAATGATGGCTACACCTTC
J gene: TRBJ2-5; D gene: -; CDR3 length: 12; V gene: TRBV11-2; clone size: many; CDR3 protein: CASSLVIETQYF; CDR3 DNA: TGTGCCAGCAGCTTAGTAATCGAGACCCAGTACTTC
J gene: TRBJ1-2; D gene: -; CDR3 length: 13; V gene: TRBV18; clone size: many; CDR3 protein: CASSPSQNYGYTF; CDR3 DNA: TGTGCCAGCTCACCGTCACAGAACTATGGCTACACCTTC
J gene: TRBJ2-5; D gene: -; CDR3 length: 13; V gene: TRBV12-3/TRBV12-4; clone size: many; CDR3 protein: CASSLAPPAAQYF; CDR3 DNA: TGTGCCAGCAGTTTAGCGCCCCCGGCGGCCCAGTACTTC
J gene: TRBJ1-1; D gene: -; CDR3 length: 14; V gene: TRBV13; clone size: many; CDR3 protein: CASSPLFWATEAFF; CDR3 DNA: TGTGCCAGCAGCCCCCTATTTTGGGCCACTGAAGCTTTCTTT
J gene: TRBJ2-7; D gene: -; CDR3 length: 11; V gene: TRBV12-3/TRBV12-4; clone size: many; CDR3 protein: CASSSGSEQYF; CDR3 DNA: TGTGCCAGCAGCTCCGGGAGCGAGCAGTACTTC
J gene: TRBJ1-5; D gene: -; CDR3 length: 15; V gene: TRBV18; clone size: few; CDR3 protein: CASSPLAGENQPQHF; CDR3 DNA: TGTGCCAGCTCACCACTGGCAGGGGAGAATCAGCCCCAGCATTTT
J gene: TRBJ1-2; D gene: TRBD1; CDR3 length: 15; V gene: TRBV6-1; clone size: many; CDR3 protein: CASSVVPGQGDGYTF; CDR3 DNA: TGTGCCAGCAGTGTCGTTCCGGGACAGGGTGATGGCTACACCTTC
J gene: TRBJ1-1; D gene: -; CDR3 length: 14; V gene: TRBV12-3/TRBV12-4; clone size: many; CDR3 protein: CASSLGDMDTEAFF; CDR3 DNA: TGTGCCAGCAGTTTAGGTGACATGGACACTGAAGCTTTCTTT
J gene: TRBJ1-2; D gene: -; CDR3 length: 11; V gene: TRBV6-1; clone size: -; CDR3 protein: CASIPGHGYTF; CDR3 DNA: TGTGCCAGCATCCCTGGTCATGGTTACACCTTC
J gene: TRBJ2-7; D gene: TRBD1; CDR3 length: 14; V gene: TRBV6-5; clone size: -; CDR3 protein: CASSYRDRNYEQYF; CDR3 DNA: TGTGCCAGCAGTTACCGGGACAGAAACTACGAGCAGTACTTC
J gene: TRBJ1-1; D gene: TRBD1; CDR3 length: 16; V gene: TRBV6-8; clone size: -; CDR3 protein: CASSYSNRDSDTEAFF; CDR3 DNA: TGTGCCAGCAGTTACTCCAACCGGGACAGCGACACTGAAGCTTTCTTT
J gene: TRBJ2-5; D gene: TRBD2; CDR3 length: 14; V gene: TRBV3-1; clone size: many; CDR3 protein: CASSPPSGGGTQYF; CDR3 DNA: TGTGCCAGCAGCCCCCCTAGCGGGGGAGGGACCCAGTACTTC